This TCR beta chain was captured by sequencing in a study of CD8 T cells in ankylosing spondylitis. Findings and limits, study-wide: Disease-linked clones reportedly showed significant enrichment in matched ankylosing spondylitis synovial fluid. Made up of several highly homologous variants, a TCR beta motif appeared characteristic of ankylosing spondylitis blood. A subset of motif variants has previously been described in the synovial fluid and blood of reactive arthritis.

Using its own MiXCR run on the 5' RACE reads, TCRdb lists one record per CDR3 protein. The sample yields about 360,000 distinct CDR3 sequences, roughly 20% seen once. As to this clonotype: Antigen specificity is unknown.

In germline, CDR1 is SGDLS, CDR2 YYNGEE. The CDR3 runs to 15 residues. Deletions cut 3 bases from V and 4 bases from J, with 14 bases between. This chain links TRBV9 with TRBJ2-1; weak D call: TRBD1 (6 bases). The origin of this receptor is a male donor with ankylosing spondylitis or in good health (not recorded which). Sequenced input: blood, either unsorted or a sorted T cell fraction (not recorded which). In DNA, the CDR3 is TGTGCCAGCAGCGGGTCCGGGACACCGTACAATGAGCAGTTCTTC. Its protein is CASSGSGTPYNEQFF.